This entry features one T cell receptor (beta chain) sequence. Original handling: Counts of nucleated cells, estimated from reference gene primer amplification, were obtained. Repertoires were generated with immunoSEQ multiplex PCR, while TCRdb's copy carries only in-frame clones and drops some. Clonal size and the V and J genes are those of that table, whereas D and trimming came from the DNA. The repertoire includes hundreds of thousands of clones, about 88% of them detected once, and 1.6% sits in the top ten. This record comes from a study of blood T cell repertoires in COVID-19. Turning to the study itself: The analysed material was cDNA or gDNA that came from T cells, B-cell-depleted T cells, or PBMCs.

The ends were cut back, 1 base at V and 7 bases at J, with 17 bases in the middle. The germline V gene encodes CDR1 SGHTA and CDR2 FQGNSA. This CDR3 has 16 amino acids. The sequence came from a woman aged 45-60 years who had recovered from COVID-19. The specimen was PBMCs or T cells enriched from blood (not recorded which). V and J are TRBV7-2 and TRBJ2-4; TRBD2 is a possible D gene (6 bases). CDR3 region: CASSLVGGGGKNIQYF. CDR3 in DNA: TGTGCCAGCAGCTTAGTGGGGGGAGGTGGTAAGAACATTCAGTACTTC.